This T cell receptor beta chain was sequenced during a study of OX40 agonist ivuxolimab in advanced cancers. Systemic immunosuppression or autoimmune disease history was grounds to exclude patients. Samples of blood were obtained at baseline, on cycle 4 day 1, and on cycle 7 day 1. The V segment lost 4 bases and the J segment 8 bases; nucleotides outside the gene matches: 6. The V gene's germline CDR1 is SQVTM and CDR2 ANQGSEA. This CDR3 spans 14 amino acids. Concerning this clone itself: Its antigen is as yet unknown.

Whole-study findings and limits: Averaged across samples, CD8+ T cells carried more expanded clones than CD4+ did.

The repertoire was sequenced with immunoSEQ multiplex PCR; TCRdb's copy has only in-frame clones and lacks some. The table shows 75,000 to 100,000 clones, with roughly 90% occurring only once. This clonotype was obtained from an adult with an advanced solid tumor such as melanoma, head and neck, liver or kidney cancer. The specimen was CD4+ or CD8+ T cells sorted from blood, collected in a trial of the OX40 agonist ivuxolimab. The chain has TRBV29-1 and TRBJ2-2; 11 bases are a match to TRBD2. The CDR3, as DNA: TGCAGCGTTGTTGGGCTAGCGGGAGGAGGGGAGCTGTTTTTT. Encoded protein: CSVVGLAGGGELFF.